A single sample is the source of the 9 T cell receptor beta chains below, sequenced in a study of T cell changes during pregnancy in multiple sclerosis. The protocol was immunoSEQ multiplex PCR, while the TCRdb copy is restricted to in-frame clones and leaves out a portion. The sample includes roughly 40,000 clones, over 80% of them seen just once. The sample in question was CD4+ T cells from peripheral blood mononuclear cells, obtained before pregnancy. The receptors shown here come from a female donor with multiple sclerosis, enrolled in a pregnancy study.

The chain joins TRBV7-3 to TRBJ2-2; 12 bases are a match to TRBD1. The CDR3 is 15 residues long. The germline gives CDR1 SGHTA, CDR2 FQGTGA. After removal of 7 bases from V and 6 bases from J, the junction contained 6 bases not matched to a gene. CDR3 protein: CASKFGTGGSGELFF. In DNA form, the CDR3 reads TGTGCCAGCAAATTCGGGACAGGGGGCTCCGGGGAGCTGTTTTTT.

To note about this clone: Other DNA variants within this sample encode the same CDR3. V usage is TRBV18 and J usage is TRBJ2-4; D perhaps matches TRBD1 (6 bases). V was clipped by 6 bases and J by 8 bases, with 23 bases between them. Germline CDR1 KGHSH, CDR2 LQKENI. This CDR3 has 16 residues. This CDR3 reads CASSLTMTGSSDIQYF. CDR3 DNA: TGTGCCAGCTCGCTTACCATGACAGGCTCCTCGGACATTCAGTACTTC.

The genes are TRBV7-7 and TRBJ1-3, with TRBD1 matching over 9 bases. The CDR3 is 18 residues long. V was pared by 5 bases and J by 2 bases, with 13 bases of the junction left unmatched. CDR1 is SSHAT and CDR2 is FNYEAQ in the germline V gene (reference sequence). The CDR3 sequence is CASSPNDPGQGPGNTIYF. CDR3 DNA sequence: TGTGCCAGCAGCCCCAATGACCCGGGACAGGGCCCTGGAAACACCATATATTTT.

The chain employs TRBV6-1 and TRBJ1-1, with 8 bases aligning to TRBD1. The length of the CDR3 is 12 residues. V was clipped by 8 bases and J by 7 bases; unmatched bases: 6. Looked up from germline, CDR1 is MNHNS and CDR2 is SASEGT. DNA of the CDR3: TGTGCCAGCCTGTTAGGGACAGGTGAAGCTTTCTTT. It is translated as CASLLGTGEAFF.

The V call is TRBV10-3, the J call TRBJ1-1, with D perhaps matching TRBD1 (5 bases). Germline V lookup: CDR1 ENHRY, CDR2 SYGVKD. The CDR3 extends over 12 amino acids. Trimming stripped 4 bases from V and 3 bases from J, with 6 bases between. CDR3 nucleotides: TGTGCCATCAGTGGGGGCTACACTGAAGCTTTCTTT. It is translated as CAISGGYTEAFF.

The chain has TRBV4-3 and TRBJ2-2, with TRBD1 as a possible D gene (5 bases). V was pared by 5 bases and J by 0 bases, with 19 bases between. The CDR3 has 18 residues. The germline CDR1 and CDR2 sequences are LGHNA and YSLEER. The CDR3: CASSEYKGAAANTGELFF. DNA for the CDR3: TGCGCCAGCAGCGAGTACAAAGGGGCCGCGGCGAACACCGGGGAGCTGTTTTTT.

This chain connects TRBV27 to TRBJ2-3, with TRBD1 matching 11 bases. This CDR3 has 15 residues. V lost 5 bases, J lost 4 bases, and 5 bases stayed unmatched. CDR1 is MNHEY, CDR2 SMNVEV, per germline (reference sequence). The DNA of the CDR3 is TGTGCCAGCAGTCCCCGGGACAGGGGGTCAGATACGCAGTATTTT. Encoded protein: CASSPRDRGSDTQYF.

The chain joins TRBV7-2 to TRBJ2-1; weak D call: TRBD2 (5 bases). This CDR3 is 15 amino acids long. From germline, CDR1 is SGHTA and CDR2 FQGNSA. V lost 5 bases and J lost 0, with 11 bases in between. The chain's CDR3 is CASSLGGRSYNEQFF. CDR3 in DNA: TGTGCCAGCAGCCTAGGCGGGCGCTCCTACAATGAGCAGTTCTTC.

This sequence joins TRBV9 and TRBJ2-3, with TRBD2 identical over 7 bases. This CDR3 is built from 15 residues. V was clipped by 2 bases and J by 5 bases; unmatched bases: 8. CDR1 and CDR2 (germline): SGDLS, YYNGEE. CDR3 bases: TGTGCCAGCAGCGTGACAGCGGGGAAAGGAGATACGCAGTATTTT. The encoded protein is CASSVTAGKGDTQYF. Using reference TRBV9 and TRBJ2-3 for the parts outside the CDR3, the full variable domain is DSGVTQTPKHLITATGQRVTLRCSPRSGDLSVYWYQQSLDQGLQFLIQYYNGEERAKGNILERFSAQQFPDLHSELNLSSLELGDSALYFCASSVTAGKGDTQYFGPGTRLTVL.